Following are 25 T cell receptor beta chains from one sample sequenced in a study of blood T cell repertoires in COVID-19. Repertoires were generated with immunoSEQ multiplex PCR, while TCRdb's copy carries only in-frame clones and drops some. The sample carries hundreds of thousands of clones, around 90% recorded once. Sequencing was performed on peripheral blood. Receptor source: a man older than 75 with acute or convalescent COVID-19.

J is TRBJ2-5 and V is TRBV7-9; TRBD2 matches 8 bases. CDR1 is SEHNR and CDR2 is FQNEAQ in the germline V gene (reference sequence). Unmatched junction bases numbered 7, after V lost 5 bases and J lost 2 bases. The CDR3 is made up of 15 amino acids. CDR3 bases: TGTGCCAGCAGCCCGCTAGCGGGCATTCAAGAGACCCAGTACTTC. Translation gives CASSPLAGIQETQYF.

The CDR3 nucleotides read TGTGCCAGCAGTTCCCTGGGGACTAACGGCTACACCTTC. Translating it yields CASSSLGTNGYTF. The V and J genes are TRBV27 and TRBJ1-2; the D gene is possibly TRBD1 (5 bases). CDR3 length equals 13 residues. The ends were cut back, 4 bases at V and 8 bases at J, with 14 bases in the middle. CDR1 is MNHEY, CDR2 SMNVEV, per germline (reference sequence).

This rearrangement joins TRBV28 to TRBJ1-2, with a tentative D call TRBD1 (6 bases). V was trimmed by 2 bases and J by 6 bases, leaving 13 bases between them. Germline V CDR1 and CDR2: MDHEN, SYDVKM. The CDR3 has 14 amino acids. Written as DNA, the CDR3 is TGTGCCAGCAGTTTACAGGGGAATTACGATGGCTACACCTTC. The encoded protein is CASSLQGNYDGYTF.

Concerning this clone itself: Other nucleotide sequences from this sample produce the same CDR3. The rearrangement joins TRBV5-1 to TRBJ1-2, with D tentatively TRBD1 (5 bases). The V gene lost 1 base and the J gene lost 3 bases, with 7 bases spanning the gap. CDR3 length equals 13 residues. Per germline, CDR1 SGHRS and CDR2 YFSETQ. The CDR3 nucleotides are TGCGCCAGCAGCTTGACGGGGGACTATGGCTACACCTTC. Translation: CASSLTGDYGYTF.

This clone was seen more than once but under ten times. The rearrangement joins TRBV5-5 to TRBJ1-5; the match to TRBD1 covers 10 bases. Germline assignment: CDR1 SGHKS and CDR2 YYEKEE (reference sequence). This CDR3 contains 15 residues. Losses at the gene ends were 3 bases for V and 7 bases for J; bases not matched to a gene: 7. CDR3 coding DNA: TGTGCCAGCAGCTCCGGGACAGGGGTAAGCCAGCCCCAGCATTTT. Translated, it gives CASSSGTGVSQPQHF.

The chain combines TRBV20-1 with TRBJ2-7; no definite D call. Germline CDR1 DFQATT, CDR2 SNEGSKA (reference sequence). The CDR3 consists of 10 residues. The V end lost 7 bases, the J end lost 5 bases, and 9 bases lay between the germline ends. The DNA for the CDR3 is TGCAGTGTAGCTCAGCACGAGCAGTACTTC. This codes for CSVAQHEQYF.

This chain uses TRBV5-8 with TRBJ1-2; D gene ambiguous. Trimming stripped 0 bases from V and 8 bases from J, with 14 bases between. The CDR3 contains 14 residues. Per germline, CDR1 SGHTS and CDR2 YDEGEE. CDR3 region: CASSLGRPAIGYTF. For the CDR3, the DNA is TGTGCCAGCAGCTTGGGACGACCAGCGATCGGCTACACCTTC. The complete variable domain, with remaining parts taken from reference TRBV5-8 and TRBJ1-2, reads EAGVTQSPTHLIKTRGQQATLRCSPISGHTSVYWYQQALGLGLQFLLWYDEGEERNRGNFPPRFSGRQFPNYSSELNVNALELEDSALYLCASSLGRPAIGYTFGSGTRLTVV.

This clone was detected only once. Additional DNA sequences in this sample encode the identical CDR3. The chain couples TRBV19 to TRBJ2-6; the match to TRBD1 covers 9 bases. Trimming removed 4 bases from V and 0 bases from J; junction bases left unmatched: 4. The CDR3 spans 17 residues. Germline V gene data show CDR1 as LNHDA and CDR2 as SQIVND (reference sequence). As DNA, the CDR3 is TGTGCCAGTAGTAGGGGACAGGGTTACTCTGGGGCCAACGTCCTGACTTTC. It specifies CASSRGQGYSGANVLTF. Full variable domain (rest looked up from reference TRBV19 and TRBJ2-6): DGGITQSPKYLFRKEGQNVTLSCEQNLNHDAMYWYRQDPGQGLRLIYYSQIVNDFQKGDIAEGYSVSREKKESFPLTVTSAQKNPTAFYLCASSRGQGYSGANVLTFGAGSRLTVL.

The V gene is TRBV5-1, the J gene TRBJ2-5; the D gene is possibly TRBD1 (6 bases). The CDR3 runs 13 residues. The V end was cut by 5 bases, the J end by 1 base, with 9 bases between. Germline V gene sequence: CDR1 SGHRS, CDR2 YFSETQ. The CDR3 region is CASSMGAQETQYF. Written as DNA, the CDR3 is TGCGCCAGCAGTATGGGGGCCCAAGAGACCCAGTACTTC.

V usage is TRBV9 and J usage is TRBJ1-5; D unresolved. Trimming removed 4 bases at V and 5 bases at J, with 13 bases between. Per germline, CDR1 SGDLS and CDR2 YYNGEE. This CDR3 comprises 14 residues. The CDR3 sequence: CASSFTGSHQPQHF. The CDR3 bases are TGTGCCAGCAGCTTTACGGGGAGCCATCAGCCCCAGCATTTT.

The rearrangement joins TRBV18 to TRBJ2-1; maybe TRBD2 (5 bases). Trimming cost V 6 bases and J 2 bases, with 17 bases left between them. This CDR3 comprises 16 residues. Per the germline V gene, CDR1 is KGHSH and CDR2 is LQKENI. The CDR3 sequence: CASSLDYSIAYNEQFF. In DNA form, the CDR3 reads TGTGCCAGCTCCTTAGACTACTCCATCGCCTACAATGAGCAGTTCTTC. Based on the CDR3 plus reference TRBV18 and TRBJ2-1, the full variable domain is NAGVMQNPRHLVRRRGQEARLRCSPMKGHSHVYWYRQLPEEGLKFMVYLQKENIIDESGMPKERFSAEFPKEGPSILRIQQVVRGDSAAYFCASSLDYSIAYNEQFFGPGTRLTVL.

The chain couples TRBV19 to TRBJ1-5; D perhaps matches TRBD1 (5 bases). Deletions cut 6 bases from V and 6 bases from J, with 15 bases between. CDR1 and CDR2 (germline): LNHDA, SQIVND (reference sequence). The CDR3 sequence is 14 residues long. The CDR3 DNA follows: TGTGCCAGTAGGGGGGGTGCAGGGATTCAGCCCCAGCATTTT. Its protein product is CASRGGAGIQPQHF.

The chain joins TRBV19 to TRBJ1-1; D remains unclear. Per the germline V gene, CDR1 is LNHDA and CDR2 is SQIVND (reference sequence). CDR3 length: 14 amino acids. V was trimmed by 0 bases and J by 5 bases, leaving 10 bases between them. Written as DNA, the CDR3 is TGTGCCAGTAGTATAGAGGTTCCCGGTACTGAAGCTTTCTTT. Its translation is CASSIEVPGTEAFF. Complete variable domain (other parts from reference TRBV19 and TRBJ1-1): DGGITQSPKYLFRKEGQNVTLSCEQNLNHDAMYWYRQDPGQGLRLIYYSQIVNDFQKGDIAEGYSVSREKKESFPLTVTSAQKNPTAFYLCASSIEVPGTEAFFGQGTRLTVV.

This chain links TRBV11-2 with TRBJ1-2; 11 bases line up with TRBD1. Germline CDR1 reads SGHAT; CDR2 reads FQNNGV. The CDR3 contains 16 residues. The ends lost 5 bases at V and 6 bases at J; junction bases unmatched: 11. The CDR3 DNA sequence: TGTGCCAGCAGCACTTTACAGAGGACAGGGGGCCATGGCTACACCTTC. Translating gives CASSTLQRTGGHGYTF.

The gene calls are TRBV7-9 and TRBJ1-6; a weak D match, TRBD1 (5 bases). The CDR3 covers 15 residues. Germline V gene data show CDR1 as SEHNR and CDR2 as FQNEAQ (reference sequence). Trimming stripped 3 bases from V and 15 bases from J, with 21 bases between. The CDR3 region is CASSLDVGSIGGLHF. CDR3 in DNA: TGTGCCAGCAGCTTGGACGTCGGCTCAATCGGGGGCCTCCACTTT.

The J gene is TRBJ1-5, the V gene TRBV6-2 or TRBV6-3; no clear D. The germline CDR1 and CDR2 sequences are MNHEY and SVGEGT. V lost 5 bases and J lost 3, with 11 bases in between. CDR3 length: 14 residues. The CDR3 DNA reads as TGTGCCAGCAGTACCACAGTGAACAATCAGCCCCAGCATTTT. Its translation is CASSTTVNNQPQHF.

The chain combines TRBV7-9 with TRBJ1-5; 9 nucleotides agree with TRBD1. CDR3 length: 14 residues. The ends lost 4 bases at V and 6 bases at J; junction bases unmatched: 4. Germline CDR1 is SEHNR and CDR2 is FQNEAQ (reference sequence). The CDR3 region is CASSSGQGSQPQHF. The CDR3 region has the DNA TGTGCCAGCAGCTCGGGACAGGGCAGTCAGCCCCAGCATTTT. Variable domain in full (rest from reference TRBV7-9 and TRBJ1-5): DTGVSQNPRHKITKRGQNVTFRCDPISEHNRLYWYRQTLGQGPEFLTYFQNEAQLEKSRLLSDRFSAERPKGSFSTLEIQRTEQGDSAMYLCASSSGQGSQPQHFGDGTRLSIL.

The V and J genes are TRBV5-1 and TRBJ1-2; the match to TRBD1 covers 10 bases. This CDR3 contains 15 residues. J lost 5 bases, V lost 2 bases, and 6 bases had no gene match. CDR1 SGHRS and CDR2 YFSETQ come from the germline V gene. The CDR3 region is CASSFRDRGLYGYTF. The CDR3 coding sequence is TGCGCCAGCAGCTTCCGGGACAGGGGACTTTATGGCTACACCTTC.

This chain links TRBV14 with TRBJ1-1, with a tentative D call TRBD1 (5 bases). The CDR3 is 15 residues long. Germline values: CDR1 SGHDN, CDR2 FVKESK. V gave up 6 bases and J gave up 11 bases, with 25 bases separating them. CDR3 nucleotides: TGTGCCAGCAGTCCAAGTAGTTCAGGGAGGTTCGACGCTTTCTTT. Protein product: CASSPSSSGRFDAFF. Filled out from reference TRBV14 and TRBJ1-1, the complete variable domain reads EAGVTQFPSHSVIEKGQTVTLRCDPISGHDNLYWYRRVMGKEIKFLLHFVKESKQDESGMPNNRFLAERTGGTYSTLKVQPAELEDSGVYFCASSPSSSGRFDAFFGQGTRLTVV.

J is TRBJ2-7 and V is TRBV3-1 (or the pseudogene TRBV3-2); 7 nucleotides align to TRBD2. This CDR3 comprises 15 residues. Germline CDR1 reads LGHDT; CDR2 reads YNNKEL (reference sequence). Trimming removed 3 bases from V and 1 base from J; junction bases left unmatched: 6. In DNA, the CDR3 is TGTGCCAGCAGCCAGGGGGGAGGGGTGTCCTACGAGCAGTACTTC. Translated: CASSQGGGVSYEQYF.

The rearrangement uses TRBV7-2 and TRBJ2-3; 7 positions agree with TRBD1. After removal of 6 bases from V and 3 bases from J, the junction contained 3 bases not matched to a gene. CDR1 and CDR2 from the germline V gene are SGHTA and FQGNSA. This CDR3 has 13 amino acids. The CDR3 sequence: CASRGQVTDTQYF. Written as DNA, the CDR3 is TGTGCCAGCAGAGGACAGGTAACAGATACGCAGTATTTT.

This chain joins TRBV5-1 and TRBJ2-1; TRBD2 is a possible D gene (6 bases). Germline V lookup: CDR1 SGHRS, CDR2 YFSETQ. This CDR3 is built from 19 residues. V gave up 4 bases and J gave up 6 bases, with 29 bases separating them. In DNA form, the CDR3 reads TGCGCCAGCAGCCTACGGCCTATAGCGGTCGGGAGTACGGGCAATGAGCAGTTCTTC. It is translated as CASSLRPIAVGSTGNEQFF.

This chain links TRBV11-2 with TRBJ1-2, with 11 bases matching TRBD1. Trimming cost V 4 bases and J 7 bases; bases outside gene matches: 8. This CDR3 is built from 15 residues. Germline V gene data show CDR1 as SGHAT and CDR2 as FQNNGV. CDR3 bases: TGTGCCAGCAGCTCAGAGGACAGGGGGCAGTTTGGCTACACCTTC. This encodes CASSSEDRGQFGYTF.

The chain employs TRBV7-3 and TRBJ2-3; 13 positions agree with TRBD2. The CDR3 runs 18 residues. V was clipped by 4 bases and J by 0 bases; unmatched bases: 7. Germline V CDR1 and CDR2: SGHTA, FQGTGA. CDR3 coding DNA: TGTGCCAGCAGCTCACCCGGGACTAGCGGGGAGAGCACAGATACGCAGTATTTT. The encoded protein is CASSSPGTSGESTDTQYF.

The rearrangement uses TRBV7-9 and TRBJ2-7; 9 positions match TRBD1. V was clipped by 5 bases and J by 1 base; unmatched bases: 9. CDR3 length: 16 amino acids. Germline CDR1 SEHNR, CDR2 FQNEAQ (reference sequence). The CDR3 is CASSPRQGVESYEQYF. The DNA for the CDR3 is TGTGCCAGCAGCCCCCGACAGGGGGTAGAGTCCTACGAGCAGTACTTC. The full variable domain, completed using reference TRBV7-9 and TRBJ2-7, is DTGVSQNPRHKITKRGQNVTFRCDPISEHNRLYWYRQTLGQGPEFLTYFQNEAQLEKSRLLSDRFSAERPKGSFSTLEIQRTEQGDSAMYLCASSPRQGVESYEQYFGPGTRLTVT.